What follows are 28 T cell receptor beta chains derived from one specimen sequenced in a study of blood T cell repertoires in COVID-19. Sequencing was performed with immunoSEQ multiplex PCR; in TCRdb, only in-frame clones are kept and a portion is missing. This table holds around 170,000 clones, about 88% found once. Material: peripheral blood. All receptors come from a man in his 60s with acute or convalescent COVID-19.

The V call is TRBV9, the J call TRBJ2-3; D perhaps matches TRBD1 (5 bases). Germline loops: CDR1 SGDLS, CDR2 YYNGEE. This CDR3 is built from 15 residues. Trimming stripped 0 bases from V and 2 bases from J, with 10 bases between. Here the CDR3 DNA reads TGTGCCAGCAGCGTAGTGCCAGGGTACACAGATACGCAGTATTTT. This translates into CASSVVPGYTDTQYF.

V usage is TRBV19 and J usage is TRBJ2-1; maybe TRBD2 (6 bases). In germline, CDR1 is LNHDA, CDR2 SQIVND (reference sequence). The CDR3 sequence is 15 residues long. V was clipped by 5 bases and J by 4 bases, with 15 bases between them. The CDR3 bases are TGTGCCAGTAGTCCCCCTCGGAGGGGTTACAATGAGCAGTTCTTC. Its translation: CASSPPRRGYNEQFF. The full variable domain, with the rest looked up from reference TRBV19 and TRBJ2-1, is DGGITQSPKYLFRKEGQNVTLSCEQNLNHDAMYWYRQDPGQGLRLIYYSQIVNDFQKGDIAEGYSVSREKKESFPLTVTSAQKNPTAFYLCASSPPRRGYNEQFFGPGTRLTVL.

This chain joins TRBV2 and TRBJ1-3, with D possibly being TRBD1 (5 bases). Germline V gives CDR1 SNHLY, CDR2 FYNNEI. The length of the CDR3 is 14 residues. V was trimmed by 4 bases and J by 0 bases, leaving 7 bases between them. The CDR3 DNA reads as TGTGCCAGCAGTGGGACACACTCTGGAAACACCATATATTTT. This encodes CASSGTHSGNTIYF.

CDR3 DNA sequence: TGTGCCTGGGGACAGGGCAATCAGCCCCAGCATTTT. Its protein is CAWGQGNQPQHF. The rearrangement uses TRBV30 and TRBJ1-5, with TRBD1 matching 7 bases. The CDR3 is made up of 12 amino acids. Trimming took 5 bases from V and 2 from J; bases not matched to a gene: 0. Germline V gene lookup returns CDR1 GTSNPN and CDR2 SVGIG (reference sequence).

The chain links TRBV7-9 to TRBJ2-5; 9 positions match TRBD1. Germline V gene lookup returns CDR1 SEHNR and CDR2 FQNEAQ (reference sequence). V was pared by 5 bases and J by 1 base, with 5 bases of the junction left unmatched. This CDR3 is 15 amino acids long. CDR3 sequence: CASSPDRGGQETQYF. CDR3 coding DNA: TGTGCCAGCAGCCCCGACAGGGGGGGCCAAGAGACCCAGTACTTC.

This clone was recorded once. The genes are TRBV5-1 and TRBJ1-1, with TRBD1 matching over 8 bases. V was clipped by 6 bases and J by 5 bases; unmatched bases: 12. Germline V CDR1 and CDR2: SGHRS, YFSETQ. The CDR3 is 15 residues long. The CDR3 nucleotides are TGCGCCAGCAAACTTTCCGGACAGGGAGGGACTGAAGCTTTCTTT. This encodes CASKLSGQGGTEAFF.

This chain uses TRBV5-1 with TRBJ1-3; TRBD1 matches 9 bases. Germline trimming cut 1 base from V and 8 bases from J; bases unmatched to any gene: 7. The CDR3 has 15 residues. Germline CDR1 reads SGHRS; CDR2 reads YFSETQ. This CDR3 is CASSLRTGDSDTIYF. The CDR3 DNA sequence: TGCGCCAGCAGCTTGCGGACAGGGGATTCAGACACCATATATTTT.

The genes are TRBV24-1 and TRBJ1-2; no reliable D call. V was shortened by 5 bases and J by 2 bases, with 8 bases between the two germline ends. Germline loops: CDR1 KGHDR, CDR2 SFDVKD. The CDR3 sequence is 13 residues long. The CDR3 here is CATSAPGNYGYTF. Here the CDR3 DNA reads TGTGCCACCAGTGCACCCGGGAACTATGGCTACACCTTC.

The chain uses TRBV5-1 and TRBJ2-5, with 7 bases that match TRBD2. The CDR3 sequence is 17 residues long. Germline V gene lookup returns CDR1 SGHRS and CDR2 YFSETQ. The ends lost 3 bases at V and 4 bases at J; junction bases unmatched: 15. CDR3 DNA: TGCGCCAGCAGCTCCTCCGGGGGAGCGGGGAGAGGAGAGACCCAGTACTTC. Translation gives CASSSSGGAGRGETQYF.

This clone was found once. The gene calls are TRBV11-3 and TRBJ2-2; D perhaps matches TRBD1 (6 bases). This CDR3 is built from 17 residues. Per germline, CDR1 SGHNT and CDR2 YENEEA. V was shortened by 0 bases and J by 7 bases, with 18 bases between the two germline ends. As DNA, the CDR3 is TGTGCCAGCAGCTTAGAACTTTCCAGGGGCTATGGCGGGGAGCTGTTTTTT. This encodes CASSLELSRGYGGELFF.

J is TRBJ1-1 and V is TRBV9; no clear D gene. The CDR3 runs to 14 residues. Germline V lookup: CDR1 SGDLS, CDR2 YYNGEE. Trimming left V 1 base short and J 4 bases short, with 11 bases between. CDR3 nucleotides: TGTGCCAGCAGCGTATTCGAGGGTAGCACTGAAGCTTTCTTT. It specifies CASSVFEGSTEAFF.

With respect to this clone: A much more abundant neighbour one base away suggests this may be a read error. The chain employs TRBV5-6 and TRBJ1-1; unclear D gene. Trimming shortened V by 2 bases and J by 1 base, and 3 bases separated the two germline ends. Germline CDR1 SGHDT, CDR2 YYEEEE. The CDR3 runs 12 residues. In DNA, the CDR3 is TGTGCCAGCAGCTTCGGGAACACTGAAGCTTTCTTT. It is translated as CASSFGNTEAFF.

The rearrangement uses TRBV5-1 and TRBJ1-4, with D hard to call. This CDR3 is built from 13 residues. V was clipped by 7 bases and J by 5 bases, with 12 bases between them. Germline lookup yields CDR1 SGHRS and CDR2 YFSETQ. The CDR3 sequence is CASAPGPNEKLFF. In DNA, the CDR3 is TGCGCCAGCGCCCCCGGTCCGAATGAAAAACTGTTTTTT.

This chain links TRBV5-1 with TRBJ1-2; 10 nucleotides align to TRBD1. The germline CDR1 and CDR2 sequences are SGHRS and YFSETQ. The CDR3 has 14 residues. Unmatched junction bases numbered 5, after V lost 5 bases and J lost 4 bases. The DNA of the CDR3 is TGCGCCAGCAGTTCCGGGACAGGGGCCTATGGCTACACCTTC. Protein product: CASSSGTGAYGYTF.

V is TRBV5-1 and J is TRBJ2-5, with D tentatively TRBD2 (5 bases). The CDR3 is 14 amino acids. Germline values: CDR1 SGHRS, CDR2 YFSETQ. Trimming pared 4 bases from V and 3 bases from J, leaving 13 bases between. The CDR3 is CASSPSGIKETQYF. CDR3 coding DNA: TGCGCCAGCAGCCCCTCGGGGATTAAAGAGACCCAGTACTTC.

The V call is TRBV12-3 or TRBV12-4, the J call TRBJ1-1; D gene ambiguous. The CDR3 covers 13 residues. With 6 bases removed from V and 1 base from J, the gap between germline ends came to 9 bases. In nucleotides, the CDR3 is TGTGCCAGCAGGCGGAGCGGGAACACTGAAGCTTTCTTT. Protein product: CASRRSGNTEAFF.

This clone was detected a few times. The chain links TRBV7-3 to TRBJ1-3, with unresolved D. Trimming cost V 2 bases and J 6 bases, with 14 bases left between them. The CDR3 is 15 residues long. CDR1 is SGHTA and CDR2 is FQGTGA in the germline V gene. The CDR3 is CASSLAGGRENTIYF. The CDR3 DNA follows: TGTGCCAGCAGCTTAGCCGGAGGGCGGGAAAACACCATATATTTT.

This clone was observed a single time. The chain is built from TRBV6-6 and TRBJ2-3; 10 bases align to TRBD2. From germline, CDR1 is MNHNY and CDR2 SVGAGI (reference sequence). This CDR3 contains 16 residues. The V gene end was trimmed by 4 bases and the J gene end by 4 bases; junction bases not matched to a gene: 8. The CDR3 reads CASSSSSGSGSDTQYF. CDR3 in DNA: TGTGCCAGCAGTTCGTCTAGCGGGAGCGGATCAGATACGCAGTATTTT.

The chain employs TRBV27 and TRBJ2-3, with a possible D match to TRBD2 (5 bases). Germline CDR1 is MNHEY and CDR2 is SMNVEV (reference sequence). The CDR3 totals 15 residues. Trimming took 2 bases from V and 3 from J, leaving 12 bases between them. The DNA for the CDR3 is TGTGCCAGCAGTTTAATAGGACTCACGACAGATACGCAGTATTTT. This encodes CASSLIGLTTDTQYF.

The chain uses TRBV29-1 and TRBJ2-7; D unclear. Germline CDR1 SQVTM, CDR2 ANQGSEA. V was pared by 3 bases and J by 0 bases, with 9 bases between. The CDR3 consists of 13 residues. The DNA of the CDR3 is TGCAGCGTTGAGTCAGGTAACTCCTACGAGCAGTACTTC. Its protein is CSVESGNSYEQYF.

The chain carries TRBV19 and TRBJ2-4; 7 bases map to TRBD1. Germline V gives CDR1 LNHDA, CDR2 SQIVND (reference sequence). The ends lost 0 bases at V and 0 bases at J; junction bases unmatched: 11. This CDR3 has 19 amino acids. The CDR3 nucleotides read TGTGCCAGTAGTATAGACTGGACAGGCAATCCTCTAGCCAAAAACATTCAGTACTTC. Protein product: CASSIDWTGNPLAKNIQYF.

The CDR3 DNA follows: TGTGCCAGCAGCTTAGAGACAGGGGTAACGGGTACAGGATCCCTCCACTTT. It translates to CASSLETGVTGTGSLHF. V usage is TRBV11-2 and J usage is TRBJ1-6, with 8 bases aligning to TRBD1. The CDR3 has 17 residues. V was clipped by 0 bases and J by 14 bases; unmatched bases: 15. Germline CDR1 SGHAT, CDR2 FQNNGV.

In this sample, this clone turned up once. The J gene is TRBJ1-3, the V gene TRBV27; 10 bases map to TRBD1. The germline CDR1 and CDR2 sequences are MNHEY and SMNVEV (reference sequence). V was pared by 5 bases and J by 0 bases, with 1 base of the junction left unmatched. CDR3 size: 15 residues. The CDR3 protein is CASSRTGGSGNTIYF. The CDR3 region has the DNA TGTGCCAGCAGTCGGACAGGGGGCTCTGGAAACACCATATATTTT.

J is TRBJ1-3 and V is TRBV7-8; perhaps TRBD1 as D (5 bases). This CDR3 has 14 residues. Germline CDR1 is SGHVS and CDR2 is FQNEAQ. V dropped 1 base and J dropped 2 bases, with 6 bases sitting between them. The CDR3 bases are TGTGCCAGCAGCTTAGTAGGGGCTGGAAACACCATATATTTT. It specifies CASSLVGAGNTIYF.

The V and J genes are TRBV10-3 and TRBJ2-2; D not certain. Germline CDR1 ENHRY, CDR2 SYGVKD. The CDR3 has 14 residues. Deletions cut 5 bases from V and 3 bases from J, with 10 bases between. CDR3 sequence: CAISRLEDTGELFF. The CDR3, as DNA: TGTGCCATCAGTAGACTTGAAGACACCGGGGAGCTGTTTTTT.

CDR3: CASSADIYEQYF. CDR3 nucleotides: TGTGCCAGCAGCGCGGACATCTACGAGCAGTACTTC. The chain links TRBV11-3 to TRBJ2-7; perhaps TRBD1 as D (5 bases). The length of the CDR3 is 12 residues. V was clipped by 5 bases and J by 3 bases, with 8 bases between them. The germline V gene has CDR1 SGHNT and CDR2 YENEEA.

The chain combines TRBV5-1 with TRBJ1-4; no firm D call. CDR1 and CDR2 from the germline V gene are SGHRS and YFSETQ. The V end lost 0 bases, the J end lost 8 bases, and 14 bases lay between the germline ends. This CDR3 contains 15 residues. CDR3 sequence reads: CASSLETRGGEKLFF. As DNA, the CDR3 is TGCGCCAGCAGCTTGGAGACTCGTGGAGGAGAAAAACTGTTTTTT.

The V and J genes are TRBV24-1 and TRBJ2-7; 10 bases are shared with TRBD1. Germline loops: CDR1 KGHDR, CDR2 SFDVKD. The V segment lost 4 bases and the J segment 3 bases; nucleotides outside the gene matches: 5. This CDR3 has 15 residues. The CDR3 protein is CATSDPDRGIYEQYF. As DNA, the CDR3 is TGTGCCACCAGTGACCCGGACAGGGGGATCTACGAGCAGTACTTC.